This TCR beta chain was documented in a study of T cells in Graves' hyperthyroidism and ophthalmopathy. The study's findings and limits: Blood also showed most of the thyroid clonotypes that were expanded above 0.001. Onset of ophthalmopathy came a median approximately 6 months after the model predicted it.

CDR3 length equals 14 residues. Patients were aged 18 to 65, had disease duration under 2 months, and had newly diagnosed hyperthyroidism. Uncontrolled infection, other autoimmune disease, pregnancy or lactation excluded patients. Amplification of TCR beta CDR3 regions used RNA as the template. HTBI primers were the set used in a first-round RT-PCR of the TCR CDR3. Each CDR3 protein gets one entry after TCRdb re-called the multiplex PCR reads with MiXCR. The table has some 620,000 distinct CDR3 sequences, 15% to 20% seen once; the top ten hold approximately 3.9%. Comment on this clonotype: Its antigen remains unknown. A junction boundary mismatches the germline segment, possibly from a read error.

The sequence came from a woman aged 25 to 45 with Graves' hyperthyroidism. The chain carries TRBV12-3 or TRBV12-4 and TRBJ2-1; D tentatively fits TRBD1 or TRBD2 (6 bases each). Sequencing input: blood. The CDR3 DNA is TGTGCCAGCAGTTCCGGGGGCGACTACAATGAGCAGTCCTTC. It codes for CASSSGGDYNEQSF.